This TCR beta chain was obtained from a study of blood T cells in healthy people across ages. The CDR3 runs 14 residues. The germline V gene encodes CDR1 SGHTS and CDR2 YDEGEE. V lost 4 bases and J 2 bases, leaving 13 bases between the germline ends. This clonotype was counted ten times or more. Its antigen is still unknown. A J-beta primer mix and a sample-barcoded 5' primer were used in a second PCR of about 7 to 12 cycles. TCRdb redid the calling of the 5' RACE reads with MiXCR, one entry per CDR3 protein. The sample includes 870,000 or so distinct CDR3 sequences, less than 35% of them seen just once. Overall study results and limits: Higher naive T cell percentage went strongly together with higher TCR beta diversity. Unsorted PBMC material precluded a definitive naive versus antigen-experienced comparison.

Sequencing was performed on blood. This clonotype originated in an elderly woman in good health. The chain couples TRBV5-8 to TRBJ2-7; unclear D gene. As DNA, the CDR3 is TGTGCCAGCAGCGATCCGGACCGCCCCTACGAGCAGTACTTC. Its translation is CASSDPDRPYEQYF. Filled out from reference TRBV5-8 and TRBJ2-7, the complete variable domain reads EAGVTQSPTHLIKTRGQQATLRCSPISGHTSVYWYQQALGLGLQFLLWYDEGEERNRGNFPPRFSGRQFPNYSSELNVNALELEDSALYLCASSDPDRPYEQYFGPGTRLTVT.